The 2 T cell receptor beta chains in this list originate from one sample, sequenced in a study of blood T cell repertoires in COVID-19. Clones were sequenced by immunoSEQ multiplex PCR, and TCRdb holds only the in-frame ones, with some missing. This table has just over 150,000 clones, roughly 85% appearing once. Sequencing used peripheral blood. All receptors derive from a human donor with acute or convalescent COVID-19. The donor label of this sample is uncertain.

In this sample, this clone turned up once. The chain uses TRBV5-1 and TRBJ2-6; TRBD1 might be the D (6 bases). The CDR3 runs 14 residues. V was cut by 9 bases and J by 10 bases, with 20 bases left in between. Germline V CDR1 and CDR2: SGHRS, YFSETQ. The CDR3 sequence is CATAGMDRPNVLTF. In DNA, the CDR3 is TGCGCCACCGCTGGAATGGACAGACCGAACGTCCTGACTTTC.

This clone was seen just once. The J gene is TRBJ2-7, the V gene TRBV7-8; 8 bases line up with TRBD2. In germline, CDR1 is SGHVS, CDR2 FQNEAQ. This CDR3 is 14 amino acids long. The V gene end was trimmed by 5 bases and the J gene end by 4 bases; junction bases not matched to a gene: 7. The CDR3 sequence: CASSHGTSLYEQYF. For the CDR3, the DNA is TGTGCCAGCAGCCACGGGACTAGTCTTTACGAGCAGTACTTC. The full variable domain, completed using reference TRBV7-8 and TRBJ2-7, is GAGVSQSPRYKVAKRGQDVALRCDPISGHVSLFWYQQALGQGPEFLTYFQNEAQLDKSGLPSDRFFAERPEGSVSTLKIQRTQQEDSAVYLCASSHGTSLYEQYFGPGTRLTVT.